Presented here are 10 T cell receptor beta chains from one specimen sequenced in a study of blood T cell repertoires in COVID-19 (dated by TCRdb to the early 2020s). Library creation used the immunoSEQ multiplex PCR assay. TCRdb obtained this table from immuneACCESS and retained in-frame rearrangements with V and J assigned. These tables miss some clones; where compared with another copy, unresolved V genes account for less than half of the shortfall, and the remainder is unexplained. This sample comprises a few hundred thousand clones, around 87% of them detected only once. Of the sample, approximately 2.3% is held by the ten largest clones. The sequenced sample was peripheral blood. The receptors were gathered from a woman between 45 and 60 years old with acute or convalescent COVID-19.

The chain combines TRBV7-2 with TRBJ2-7; 11 nucleotides agree with TRBD2. Germline CDR1 reads SGHTA; CDR2 reads FQGNSA. The CDR3 length is 15 residues. V was pared by 5 bases and J by 4 bases, with 7 bases of the junction left unmatched. The CDR3 DNA sequence: TGTGCCAGCAGCCGGTCGACTAGCGGGGTTTACGAGCAGTACTTC. Protein sequence: CASSRSTSGVYEQYF.

V is TRBV7-6 and J is TRBJ2-5; D is uncertain. The germline V and J ends were trimmed by 4 bases and 3 bases, with 15 bases remaining between them. In germline, CDR1 is SGHVS, CDR2 FNYEAQ. CDR3 size: 15 residues. The CDR3 DNA reads TGTGCCAGCAGCTCTAGTAAGCCCCAAGAAGAGACCCAGTACTTC. This gives the protein CASSSSKPQEETQYF. Complete variable domain (other parts from reference TRBV7-6 and TRBJ2-5): GAGVSQSPRYKVTKRGQDVALRCDPISGHVSLYWYRQALGQGPEFLTYFNYEAQQDKSGLPNDRFSAERPEGSISTLTIQRTEQRDSAMYRCASSSSKPQEETQYFGPGTRLLVL.

CDR3 sequence: CASRPSQGQVTYEQYF. In nucleotides, the CDR3 is TGTGCCAGCAGACCAAGCCAGGGACAGGTAACCTACGAGCAGTACTTC. The V and J genes are TRBV6-6 and TRBJ2-7, with 8 bases fitting TRBD1. V dropped 6 bases and J dropped 2; count of bases not matched to a gene: 12. The CDR3 consists of 16 residues. Germline V gives CDR1 MNHNY, CDR2 SVGAGI (reference sequence).

The chain carries TRBV12-3 or TRBV12-4 and TRBJ1-2; D is perhaps TRBD1 (5 bases). The CDR3 is 13 residues long. The V end lost 6 bases, the J end lost 4 bases, and 12 bases lay between the germline ends. DNA for the CDR3: TGTGCCAGCAGCCTCAGGGCTGGCTATGGCTACACCTTC. This sequence encodes CASSLRAGYGYTF.

In its sample, this clone was seen a few times. The chain recombines TRBV19 with TRBJ1-4; 7 bases fit TRBD1. The CDR3 runs to 14 residues. CDR1 is LNHDA and CDR2 is SQIVND in the germline V gene (reference sequence). Unmatched junction bases numbered 4, after V lost 5 bases and J lost 4 bases. For the CDR3, the DNA is TGTGCCAGTAGTGAACAGGGGCTTAATGAAAAACTGTTTTTT. Translating it yields CASSEQGLNEKLFF.

The rearrangement links TRBV5-4 to TRBJ2-3; 9 bases align to TRBD2. Per the germline V gene, CDR1 is SGHNT and CDR2 is YYREEE (reference sequence). After removal of 0 bases from V and 3 bases from J, the junction contained 2 bases not matched to a gene. This CDR3 spans 15 amino acids. The CDR3 bases are TGTGCCAGCAGCTTGGCGACTAGCGGAACAGATACGCAGTATTTT. Protein sequence: CASSLATSGTDTQYF.

The rearrangement uses TRBV9 and TRBJ2-7; 10 bases are shared with TRBD2. The junction had 6 bases not matched to a gene; V was cut back by 3 bases and J by 3 bases. The V gene's germline CDR1 is SGDLS and CDR2 YYNGEE. The CDR3 contains 15 residues. The CDR3 DNA sequence: TGTGCCAGCAGCGCTGGAGCTAGCGGGAGCTACGAGCAGTACTTC. Protein: CASSAGASGSYEQYF.

This clone has a single count. V and J are TRBV2 and TRBJ2-3, with 7 positions matching TRBD1. V gave up 6 bases and J gave up 3 bases; unmatched junction bases: 6. Looked up from germline, CDR1 is SNHLY and CDR2 is FYNNEI. The CDR3 length is 14 residues. CDR3 in amino acids: CASRETGMTDTQYF. The CDR3 coding sequence is TGTGCCAGCAGGGAGACAGGGATGACAGATACGCAGTATTTT.

V and J are TRBV19 and TRBJ1-4, with TRBD1 matching over 10 bases. CDR3 length: 15 amino acids. V dropped 7 bases and J dropped 8; count of bases not matched to a gene: 10. Germline V gives CDR1 LNHDA, CDR2 SQIVND (reference sequence). CDR3: CASTDAGQGDEKLFF. Here the CDR3 DNA reads TGTGCCAGTACTGATGCAGGACAGGGGGACGAAAAACTGTTTTTT.

The V gene is TRBV29-1, the J gene TRBJ1-3; TRBD1 aligns across 10 bases. The CDR3 is made up of 14 amino acids. V was pared by 6 bases and J by 1 base, with 3 bases of the junction left unmatched. The V gene's germline CDR1 is SQVTM and CDR2 ANQGSEA. The CDR3 sequence: CSVDRGLSGNTIYF. CDR3 coding DNA: TGCAGCGTCGACAGGGGGCTTTCTGGAAACACCATATATTTT.